Shown below are 24 T cell receptor beta chains from a single sample sequenced in a study of blood T cells in healthy people across ages. A sample-barcoded 5' primer and a J-beta primer mix were used in a second PCR of about 6 to 11 cycles. From the 5' RACE reads, TCRdb called clonotypes with MiXCR, one entry per CDR3 protein. The sample includes around 620,000 distinct CDR3 sequences, 27% seen only once; the top ten take around a sixth. Input material: blood. These TCRs come from a woman in her sixties or seventies in good health.

This clonotype was picked up a small number of times. V gene TRBV15 combines with J gene TRBJ1-5, with D uncertain. Trimming removed 6 bases from V and 3 bases from J, with 9 bases in between. Germline CDR1 is LNHNV and CDR2 is YYDKDF (reference sequence). The CDR3 runs to 13 residues. The CDR3 DNA reads TGTGCCACCAGTCTTGCCGACAATCAGCCCCAGCATTTT. Its protein product is CATSLADNQPQHF.

The gene calls are TRBV14 and TRBJ2-5; D is ambiguous. CDR3 length: 15 residues. Trimming took off 0 bases at V and 0 bases at J, with 8 bases between the two ends. The V gene's germline CDR1 is SGHDN and CDR2 FVKESK. CDR3 DNA sequence: TGTGCCAGCAGCCAAGAAGTGCTGGACCAAGAGACCCAGTACTTC. Protein sequence: CASSQEVLDQETQYF.

DNA of the CDR3: TGCGCCAGCAGCCAAGACTGGGGACCCGGCAATCAGCCCCAGCATTTT. Amino acids: CASSQDWGPGNQPQHF. The chain couples TRBV4-1 to TRBJ1-5, with D perhaps matching TRBD1 (5 bases). The CDR3 is made up of 16 amino acids. The V gene's germline CDR1 is MGHRA and CDR2 YSYEKL. V lost 0 bases and J lost 2, with 11 bases in between.

The chain combines TRBV6-6 with TRBJ2-1; the D gene is possibly TRBD1 (5 bases). The CDR3 length is 16 residues. CDR1 and CDR2 (germline): MNHNY, SVGAGI (reference sequence). V was shortened by 1 base and J by 7 bases, with 17 bases between the two germline ends. The CDR3 reads CASSYWSSPQGNEQFF. The CDR3 DNA sequence: TGTGCCAGCAGTTACTGGAGCTCCCCCCAGGGAAATGAGCAGTTCTTC.

This clonotype has at least ten counts. The chain links TRBV5-1 to TRBJ1-2; D is undetermined. The CDR3 has 17 amino acids. V lost 0 bases to trimming and J lost 6 bases, with 21 bases between them. Germline CDR1 SGHRS, CDR2 YFSETQ. The CDR3 nucleotides are TGCGCCAGCAGCTTGGATAGAGGTCGGGGTGTGATGGATGGCTACACCTTC. Amino acid sequence: CASSLDRGRGVMDGYTF.

Note on this clonotype: Since a much larger clone is just one base distant, this may be a read error. The V and J genes are TRBV6-2 or TRBV6-3 and TRBJ2-1; D tentatively fits TRBD1 or TRBD2 (6 bases each). CDR1 and CDR2 from the germline V gene are MNHEY and SVGEGT. This CDR3 is built from 15 residues. V gave up 3 bases and J gave up 9 bases, with 18 bases separating them. CDR3 amino acids: CASSYGGRRRFEQFF. In nucleotides, the CDR3 is TGTGCCAGCAGTTATGGGGGGCGCAGAAGGTTTGAGCAGTTCTTC.

The rearrangement joins TRBV6-2 or TRBV6-3 to TRBJ2-5, with 9 bases aligning to TRBD2. The CDR3 extends over 15 amino acids. Germline values: CDR1 MNHEY, CDR2 SVGEGT. V lost 6 bases and J lost 2; bases outside the gene matches: 7. DNA for the CDR3: TGTGCCAGCAGAAGCGGACTAGCGCATCAAGAGACCCAGTACTTC. Protein: CASRSGLAHQETQYF.

This clonotype was observed a few times. This chain links TRBV7-2 with TRBJ2-7; D call uncertain. Per germline, CDR1 SGHTA and CDR2 FQGNSA. The ends were cut back, 1 base at V and 3 bases at J, with 7 bases in the middle. The CDR3 loop spans 13 amino acids. The CDR3 spells CASSLVRSYEQYF. CDR3 coding DNA: TGTGCCAGCAGCTTAGTACGGAGCTACGAGCAGTACTTC.

This clonotype was detected a few times. The V gene is TRBV7-2, the J gene TRBJ2-5; weak D call: TRBD1 (5 bases). There are 14 residues in the CDR3. Looked up from germline, CDR1 is SGHTA and CDR2 is FQGNSA. V lost 1 base and J 6 bases, leaving 12 bases between the germline ends. The CDR3 protein is CASSLGRVEKTQYF. The CDR3 nucleotides are TGTGCCAGCAGCTTAGGCAGGGTGGAAAAGACCCAGTACTTC.

The chain links TRBV29-1 to TRBJ1-1, with D perhaps matching TRBD1 (6 bases). Deletions cut 4 bases from V and 1 base from J, with 10 bases between. Germline-derived CDR1 and CDR2 are SQVTM and ANQGSEA. The CDR3 length is 13 residues. The CDR3: CSVGGHRNTEAFF. DNA of the CDR3: TGCAGCGTTGGGGGACACCGGAACACTGAAGCTTTCTTT.

The rearrangement links TRBV5-1 to TRBJ2-5, with 13 bases matching TRBD2. The CDR3 is 17 amino acids. Germline trimming cut 5 bases from V and 4 bases from J; bases unmatched to any gene: 11. CDR1 is SGHRS, CDR2 YFSETQ, per germline. In DNA, the CDR3 is TGCGCCAGCAGGCGACTAGCGGGGGGCCAGGGAGCAGAGACCCAGTACTTC. Translating it yields CASRRLAGGQGAETQYF.

The J gene is TRBJ1-4, the V gene TRBV19; 7 bases agree with TRBD1. CDR1 LNHDA and CDR2 SQIVND come from the germline V gene (reference sequence). CDR3 length: 14 residues. After removal of 6 bases from V and 7 bases from J, the junction contained 8 bases not matched to a gene. The CDR3 loop reads CASRQQGRGEKLFF. DNA of the CDR3: TGTGCCAGTAGACAACAGGGGCGAGGTGAAAAACTGTTTTTT.

Comment on this clonotype: The CDR3 carries no conserved terminal phenylalanine or tryptophan, so it likely arises from a read error. The rearrangement uses TRBV5-6 and TRBJ2-1, with D possibly being TRBD2 (5 bases). This CDR3 is 17 amino acids long. The V and J ends lost 0 bases and 0 bases respectively, with 13 bases between them. Germline V gene sequence: CDR1 SGHDT, CDR2 YYEEEE. The CDR3 spells CASSLEREEGSYNEQFL. CDR3 nucleotides: TGTGCCAGCAGCTTGGAGAGGGAAGAAGGCTCCTACAATGAGCAGTTCCTC.

This clonotype was picked up a small number of times. The J gene is TRBJ2-1, the V gene TRBV3-1; no firm D call. The CDR3 runs to 16 residues. V gave up 4 bases and J gave up 5 bases, with 18 bases separating them. Germline loops: CDR1 LGHDT, CDR2 YNNKEL (reference sequence). CDR3 in amino acids: CASSPLYGAPDNEQFF. CDR3 bases: TGTGCCAGCAGCCCCCTCTATGGAGCGCCGGACAATGAGCAGTTCTTC.

As for this clonotype: Being one base from a much bigger clone, this may be a read error. This rearrangement joins TRBV5-1 to TRBJ2-7; 7 bases are shared with TRBD1. This CDR3 region has 15 residues. Germline V gene data show CDR1 as SGHRS and CDR2 as YFSETQ. CDR3 in amino acids: CGSTLLGDSSYEQYF. The CDR3 nucleotides read TGCGGCAGCACCCTACTCGGGGACAGCTCCTACGAGCAGTACTTC.

The V call is TRBV4-2, the J call TRBJ2-3; unclear D gene. CDR1 is LGHNA, CDR2 YNFKEQ, per germline. The CDR3 has 16 amino acids. Trimming shortened V by 4 bases and J by 7 bases, and 21 bases separated the two germline ends. This CDR3 is CASSLEVTHTIYTQYF. CDR3 coding DNA: TGTGCCAGCAGCCTTGAGGTGACTCACACTATTTATACGCAGTATTTT.

This clonotype came up many times. This rearrangement joins TRBV5-6 to TRBJ2-1; no clear D gene. Looked up from germline, CDR1 is SGHDT and CDR2 is YYEEEE. Between the trimmed V and J ends, which lost 4 bases and 7 bases, there was a span of 12 bases. This CDR3 region has 13 residues. CDR3: CASSGVAQNEQFF. The CDR3 region has the DNA TGTGCCAGCAGCGGGGTGGCCCAGAATGAGCAGTTCTTC.

The chain combines TRBV20-1 with TRBJ2-5, with TRBD2 as a possible D gene (7 bases). CDR3 length: 13 amino acids. Germline CDR1 DFQATT, CDR2 SNEGSKA (reference sequence). The V end was cut by 6 bases, the J end by 9 bases, with 20 bases between. The CDR3 sequence is CSARGGPSEAQYF. DNA for the CDR3: TGCAGTGCAAGGGGGGGGCCTAGTGAGGCCCAGTACTTC.

V and J are TRBV6-1 and TRBJ1-2; 8 bases align to TRBD1. With 0 bases clipped from V and 4 bases from J, the junction kept 4 bases outside the gene matches. The CDR3 is 15 residues long. CDR1 is MNHNS and CDR2 is SASEGT in the germline V gene. The CDR3 nucleotides are TGTGCCAGCAGTGAAGCGGGACAGGCTTCCTATGGCTACACCTTC. It encodes CASSEAGQASYGYTF.

The genes are TRBV5-1 and TRBJ1-2; D may be TRBD1 (6 bases). Trimming removed 4 bases from V and 5 bases from J, with 21 bases in between. The V gene's germline CDR1 is SGHRS and CDR2 YFSETQ. The CDR3 loop spans 16 amino acids. This CDR3 is CASSGGTRGKEYGYTF. In DNA form, the CDR3 reads TGCGCCAGCAGCGGAGGGACAAGGGGAAAGGAGTATGGCTACACCTTC.

The chain combines TRBV29-1 with TRBJ2-1; tentative D call: TRBD2 (5 bases). Trimming took 5 bases from V and 4 from J, leaving 12 bases between them. The germline CDR1 and CDR2 sequences are SQVTM and ANQGSEA. This CDR3 comprises 13 residues. The CDR3 DNA is TGCAGCGTTCACGGGAATGGGTACAATGAGCAGTTCTTC. As protein: CSVHGNGYNEQFF.

The rearrangement joins TRBV20-1 to TRBJ2-5, with 8 bases matching TRBD2. This CDR3 has 16 residues. Germline V gene lookup returns CDR1 DFQATT and CDR2 SNEGSKA (reference sequence). V lost 2 bases, J lost 5 bases, and 13 bases stayed unmatched. The CDR3 protein is CSARPLPAGATETQYF. CDR3 coding DNA: TGCAGTGCTAGACCCCTTCCAGCGGGGGCGACGGAGACCCAGTACTTC.

This sequence joins TRBV28 and TRBJ1-4; 9 bases are shared with TRBD1. The CDR3 length is 14 residues. V lost 3 bases to trimming and J lost 6 bases; unmatched junction nucleotides: 2. The germline V gene has CDR1 MDHEN and CDR2 SYDVKM. The CDR3 sequence: CASSFGTGHEKLFF. The CDR3 nucleotides read TGTGCCAGCAGTTTCGGGACAGGGCATGAAAAACTGTTTTTT.

This clonotype was detected a few times. The CDR3, as DNA: TGTGCCAGCACTAGGGCATCGCCTGAAAAACTGTTTTTT. It specifies CASTRASPEKLFF. The chain joins TRBV5-5 to TRBJ1-4; D not resolved. This CDR3 contains 13 residues. CDR1 is SGHKS and CDR2 is YYEKEE in the germline V gene (reference sequence). Trimming removed 6 bases at V and 7 bases at J, with 13 bases between. The whole variable domain, filled in from reference TRBV5-5 and TRBJ1-4, reads DAGVTQSPTHLIKTRGQQVTLRCSPISGHKSVSWYQQVLGQGPQFIFQYYEKEERGRGNFPDRFSARQFPNYSSELNVNALLLGDSALYLCASTRASPEKLFFGSGTQLSVL.